Listed here is a single T cell receptor beta chain. Authors' methods: For nucleated cells, counts were estimated from reference gene primer amplification. Using immunoSEQ multiplex PCR, the repertoire was profiled, and TCRdb retains in-frame clones only, with some absent. D and trimming come from the DNA, and the V and J calls and clone size come from that table. The sample holds about 190,000 clones, 75% to 90% seen once. The data belong to a study of blood T cell repertoires in COVID-19. About the research overall: T cells, B-cell-depleted T cells, or PBMCs supplied cDNA or gDNA.

Germline CDR1 and CDR2: DFQATT and SNEGSKA (reference sequence). V was pared by 3 bases and J by 3 bases, with 9 bases between. The CDR3 has 13 residues. V and J are TRBV20-1 and TRBJ2-1, with no clear D. The sequence was obtained from a man in his forties with acute or convalescent COVID-19. Sequencing input: peripheral blood. The CDR3 reads CSASPGIYNEQFF. DNA for the CDR3: TGCAGTGCTAGTCCGGGTATCTACAATGAGCAGTTCTTC.